This is a list of T cell receptor beta chains from one sample in a study of shared clonotypes between healthy human individuals. TCRdb keeps only in-frame clones here, not all; method: immunoSEQ multiplex PCR. In the table there are about 2.4 million clones, around nine tenths of which are singletons. Sequenced sample: naive CD4+ T cells sorted from blood. Receptor source: a man between 18 and 29 years old in good health. CDR3s include the opening cysteine and the closing phenylalanine or tryptophan. Fields, in order: clone size, D gene, V gene, J gene, CDR3 DNA, CDR3 protein. The D gene is left open where the match is weak. Some rows mark clone size as missing; the rest say once, few, many or name a class of expanded clone.

clone size: .
D gene: TRBD1
V gene: TRBV11-2
J gene: TRBJ2-2
CDR3 DNA: TGTGCCAGCAGCCCGACGGACAGGGGTAGACGAACCGGGGAGCTGTTTTTT
CDR3 protein: CASSPTDRGRRTGELFF

clone size: .
D gene: .
V gene: TRBV6-6
J gene: TRBJ1-4
CDR3 DNA: TGTGCCAGCAGTTACGGGCGGATTAATGAAAAACTGTTTTTT
CDR3 protein: CASSYGRINEKLFF

clone size: .
D gene: .
V gene: TRBV19
J gene: TRBJ2-7
CDR3 DNA: TGTGCCACCCCCCCGGACAGTACCTACGAGCAGTACTTC
CDR3 protein: CATPPDSTYEQYF

clone size: .
D gene: .
V gene: TRBV29-1
J gene: TRBJ1-4
CDR3 DNA: TGCAGCGCCCTGCTTGGGGAGGCTAATGAAAAACTGTTTTTT
CDR3 protein: CSALLGEANEKLFF

clone size: .
D gene: TRBD2
V gene: TRBV5-8
J gene: TRBJ2-3
CDR3 DNA: TGTGCCAGCAGCCTCGGACTAGCGGGGGGTTCGCAGTATTTT
CDR3 protein: CASSLGLAGGSQYF

clone size: .
D gene: .
V gene: TRBV28
J gene: TRBJ1-4
CDR3 DNA: TGTGCCAGCAGTTCCAGGGCGGGCGAAAAACTGTTTTTT
CDR3 protein: CASSSRAGEKLFF

clone size: .
D gene: .
V gene: TRBV28
J gene: TRBJ1-5
CDR3 DNA: TGTGCCAGCAGTCCCACGGGCACGAGCAATCAGCCCCAGCATTTT
CDR3 protein: CASSPTGTSNQPQHF

clone size: .
D gene: .
V gene: TRBV6-1
J gene: TRBJ2-7
CDR3 DNA: TGTGCCAGCAGTGGGGTGACAGTGGGCTCCTACGAGCAGTACTTC
CDR3 protein: CASSGVTVGSYEQYF

clone size: .
D gene: .
V gene: TRBV6-5
J gene: TRBJ1-4
CDR3 DNA: TGTGCCAGCAGTTACGACAGGTGGAATGAAAAACTGTTTTTT
CDR3 protein: CASSYDRWNEKLFF

clone size: .
D gene: TRBD1
V gene: TRBV7-9
J gene: TRBJ1-3
CDR3 DNA: TGTGCCAGCAGCTCACCGGACAGGGACAGCTCTGGAAACACCATATATTTT
CDR3 protein: CASSSPDRDSSGNTIYF

clone size: .
D gene: .
V gene: TRBV5-1
J gene: TRBJ2-1
CDR3 DNA: TGCGCCAGCAGCTTGTGGGGGGAAACTGATGAGCAGTTCTTC
CDR3 protein: CASSLWGETDEQFF

clone size: .
D gene: .
V gene: TRBV10-1
J gene: TRBJ2-3
CDR3 DNA: TGCGCCAGCAGTTCTAGCTACGGGGTAGAGACGCAGTATTTT
CDR3 protein: CASSSSYGVETQYF

clone size: .
D gene: .
V gene: TRBV6-1
J gene: TRBJ2-5
CDR3 DNA: TGTGCCAGCAGTCCGGTGGGAGAGACCCAGTACTTC
CDR3 protein: CASSPVGETQYF

clone size: .
D gene: TRBD2
V gene: TRBV10-3
J gene: TRBJ2-7
CDR3 DNA: TGTGCCTCTCTTTCTGACCTAGCGGGAGGGCCCTACGAGCAGTACTTC
CDR3 protein: CASLSDLAGGPYEQYF

clone size: once
D gene: TRBD1
V gene: TRBV6-5
J gene: TRBJ2-7
CDR3 DNA: TGTGCCAGCAGTTACCAGGGACAGGTCACGAAGCAGTACTTC
CDR3 protein: CASSYQGQVTKQYF

clone size: .
D gene: TRBD2
V gene: TRBV6-1
J gene: TRBJ2-7
CDR3 DNA: TGTGCCAGCAGTTCGGAGCGGGGGGCCTACGAGCAGTACTTC
CDR3 protein: CASSSERGAYEQYF

clone size: .
D gene: .
V gene: TRBV27
J gene: TRBJ1-3
CDR3 DNA: TGTGCCAGCAGACTAAAAAGTCAGGGGATCGGAAACACCATATATTTT
CDR3 protein: CASRLKSQGIGNTIYF

clone size: .
D gene: TRBD2
V gene: TRBV25-1
J gene: TRBJ2-2
CDR3 DNA: TGTGCCAGCAGTCGGGAGGCGAACACCGGGGAGCTGTTTTTT
CDR3 protein: CASSREANTGELFF

clone size: .
D gene: .
V gene: TRBV4-1
J gene: TRBJ1-5
CDR3 DNA: TGCGCCAGCAGCCAAGATTGGAGCAATCAGCCCCAGCATTTT
CDR3 protein: CASSQDWSNQPQHF

clone size: .
D gene: TRBD1
V gene: TRBV5-4
J gene: TRBJ2-2
CDR3 DNA: TGTGCCAGCAGCTCCACCGGGACAGGGACCGGGGAGCTGTTTTTT
CDR3 protein: CASSSTGTGTGELFF

clone size: .
D gene: .
V gene: TRBV5-6
J gene: TRBJ1-3
CDR3 DNA: TGTGCCAGCAGCTCGGGACCTGCAAGCTCTGGAAACACCATATATTTT
CDR3 protein: CASSSGPASSGNTIYF

clone size: few
D gene: .
V gene: TRBV30
J gene: TRBJ1-1
CDR3 DNA: TGTGCCTGGAGGCATGGGGGGAACACTGAAGCTTTCTTT
CDR3 protein: CAWRHGGNTEAFF

clone size: .
D gene: TRBD1
V gene: TRBV28
J gene: TRBJ2-7
CDR3 DNA: TGTGCCAGCAGTTCGGGACAGGGGGCACCCTACGAGCAGTACTTC
CDR3 protein: CASSSGQGAPYEQYF

clone size: .
D gene: .
V gene: TRBV2
J gene: TRBJ2-5
CDR3 DNA: TGTGCCAGCCAGGGACTGTCGTACCAAGAGACCCAGTACTTC
CDR3 protein: CASQGLSYQETQYF

clone size: .
D gene: .
V gene: TRBV15
J gene: TRBJ2-5
CDR3 DNA: TGTGCCACCAGTAAGGGGGGACAAAAAGAAGAGACCCAGTACTTC
CDR3 protein: CATSKGGQKEETQYF